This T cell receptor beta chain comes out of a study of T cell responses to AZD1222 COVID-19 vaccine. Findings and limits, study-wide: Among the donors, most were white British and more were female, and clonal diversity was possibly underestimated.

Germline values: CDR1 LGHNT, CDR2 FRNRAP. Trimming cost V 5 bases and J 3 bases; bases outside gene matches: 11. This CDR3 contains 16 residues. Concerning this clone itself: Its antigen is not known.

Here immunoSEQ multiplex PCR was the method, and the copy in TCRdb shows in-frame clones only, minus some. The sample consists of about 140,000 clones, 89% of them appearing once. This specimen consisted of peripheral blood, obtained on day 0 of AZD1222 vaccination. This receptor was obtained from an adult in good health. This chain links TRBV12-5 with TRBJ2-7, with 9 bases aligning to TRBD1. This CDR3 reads CASGPPGQGNVYEQYF. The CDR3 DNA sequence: TGTGCTAGTGGTCCCCCCGGACAGGGGAATGTCTACGAGCAGTACTTC.